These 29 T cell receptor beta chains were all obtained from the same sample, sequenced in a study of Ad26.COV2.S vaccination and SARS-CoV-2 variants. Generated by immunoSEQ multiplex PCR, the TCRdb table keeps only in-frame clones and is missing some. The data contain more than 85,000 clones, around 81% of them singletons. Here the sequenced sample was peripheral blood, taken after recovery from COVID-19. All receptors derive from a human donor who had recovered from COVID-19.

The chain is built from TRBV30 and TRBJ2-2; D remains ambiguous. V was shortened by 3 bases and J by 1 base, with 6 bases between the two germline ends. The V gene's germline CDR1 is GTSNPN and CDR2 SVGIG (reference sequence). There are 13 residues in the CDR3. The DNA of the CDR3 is TGTGCCTGGAGGAGCTTGAACACCGGGGAGCTGTTTTTT. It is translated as CAWRSLNTGELFF.

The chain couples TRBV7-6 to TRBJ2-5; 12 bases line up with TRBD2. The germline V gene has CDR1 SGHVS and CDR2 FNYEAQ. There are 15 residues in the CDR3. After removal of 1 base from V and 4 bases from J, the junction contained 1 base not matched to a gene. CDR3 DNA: TGTGCCAGCAGCTTAGTGACTAGCGGGGGAGAGACCCAGTACTTC. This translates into CASSLVTSGGETQYF.

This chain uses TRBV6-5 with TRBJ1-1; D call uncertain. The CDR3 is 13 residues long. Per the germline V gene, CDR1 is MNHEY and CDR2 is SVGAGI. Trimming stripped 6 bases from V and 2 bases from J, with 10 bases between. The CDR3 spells CASRQTANTEAFF. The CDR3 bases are TGTGCCAGCAGACAAACAGCTAACACTGAAGCTTTCTTT.

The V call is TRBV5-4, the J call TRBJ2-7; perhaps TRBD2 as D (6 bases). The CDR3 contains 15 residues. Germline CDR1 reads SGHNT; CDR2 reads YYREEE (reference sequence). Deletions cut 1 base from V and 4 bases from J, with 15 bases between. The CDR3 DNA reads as TGTGCCAGCAGCTTGATGGGGGGTAAGCCGTACGAGCAGTACTTC. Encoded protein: CASSLMGGKPYEQYF.

DNA of the CDR3: TGTGCCAGCAGCTTTCATGAGGGGTCTAATGAAAAACTGTTTTTT. Protein sequence: CASSFHEGSNEKLFF. V and J are TRBV11-2 and TRBJ1-4, with TRBD1 as a possible D gene (5 bases). CDR3 length: 15 residues. V lost 3 bases and J 3 bases, leaving 11 bases between the germline ends. The germline V gene encodes CDR1 SGHAT and CDR2 FQNNGV.

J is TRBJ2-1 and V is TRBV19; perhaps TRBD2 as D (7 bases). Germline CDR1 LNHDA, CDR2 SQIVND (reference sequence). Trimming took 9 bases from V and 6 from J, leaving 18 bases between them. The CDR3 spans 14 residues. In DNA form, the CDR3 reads TGTGCCAGCGCGGACCCCCGGGGGGCCAATGAGCAGTTCTTC. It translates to CASADPRGANEQFF.

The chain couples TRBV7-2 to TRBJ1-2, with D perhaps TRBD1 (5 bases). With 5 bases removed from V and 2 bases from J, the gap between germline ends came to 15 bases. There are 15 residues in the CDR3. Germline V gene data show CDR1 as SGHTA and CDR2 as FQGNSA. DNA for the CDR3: TGTGCCAGCAGCACTTACCAGGGAAACAACTATGGCTACACCTTC. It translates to CASSTYQGNNYGYTF. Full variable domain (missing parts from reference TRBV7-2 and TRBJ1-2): GAGVSQSPSNKVTEKGKDVELRCDPISGHTALYWYRQSLGQGLEFLIYFQGNSAPDKSGLPSDRFSAERTGGSVSTLTIQRTQQEDSAVYLCASSTYQGNNYGYTFGSGTRLTVV.

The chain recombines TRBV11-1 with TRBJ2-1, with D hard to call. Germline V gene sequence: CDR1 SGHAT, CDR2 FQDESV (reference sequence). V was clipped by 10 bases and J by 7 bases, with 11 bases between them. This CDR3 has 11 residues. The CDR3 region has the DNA TGTGCCACCGAAGTGGTTAATGAGCAGTTCTTC. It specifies CATEVVNEQFF.

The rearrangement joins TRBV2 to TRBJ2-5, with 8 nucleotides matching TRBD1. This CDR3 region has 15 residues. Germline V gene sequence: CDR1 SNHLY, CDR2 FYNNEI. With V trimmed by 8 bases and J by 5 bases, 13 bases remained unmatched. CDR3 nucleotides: TGTGCCAGCGCTCCCCTACAGGGGGTTGGTGAGACCCAGTACTTC. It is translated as CASAPLQGVGETQYF.

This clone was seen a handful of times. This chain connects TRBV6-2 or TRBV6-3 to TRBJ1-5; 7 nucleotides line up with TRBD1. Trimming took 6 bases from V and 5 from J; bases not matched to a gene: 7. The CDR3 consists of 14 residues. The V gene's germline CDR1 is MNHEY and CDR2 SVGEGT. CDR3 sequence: CASSPRDSHQPQHF. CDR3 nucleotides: TGTGCCAGCAGCCCTCGGGACAGTCATCAGCCCCAGCATTTT.

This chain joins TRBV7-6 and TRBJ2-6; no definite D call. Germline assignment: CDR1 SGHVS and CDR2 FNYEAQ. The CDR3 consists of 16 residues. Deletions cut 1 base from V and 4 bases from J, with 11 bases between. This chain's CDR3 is CASSLGLPSGANVLTF. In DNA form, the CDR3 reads TGTGCCAGCAGCTTAGGACTCCCCTCCGGGGCCAACGTCCTGACTTTC.

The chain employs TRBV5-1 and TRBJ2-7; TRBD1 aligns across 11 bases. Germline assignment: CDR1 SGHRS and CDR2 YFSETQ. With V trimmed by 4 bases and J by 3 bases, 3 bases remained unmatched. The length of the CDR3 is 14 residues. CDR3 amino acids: CASSPGTGGYEQYF. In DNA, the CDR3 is TGCGCCAGCAGCCCAGGGACAGGGGGCTACGAGCAGTACTTC.

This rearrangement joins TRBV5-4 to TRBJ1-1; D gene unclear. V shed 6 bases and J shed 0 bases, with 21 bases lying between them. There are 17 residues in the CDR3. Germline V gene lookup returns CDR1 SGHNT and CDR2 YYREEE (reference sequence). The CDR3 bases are TGTGCCAGCACCCGTGGAGGGTTCCTCAACATGAACACTGAAGCTTTCTTT. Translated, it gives CASTRGGFLNMNTEAFF.

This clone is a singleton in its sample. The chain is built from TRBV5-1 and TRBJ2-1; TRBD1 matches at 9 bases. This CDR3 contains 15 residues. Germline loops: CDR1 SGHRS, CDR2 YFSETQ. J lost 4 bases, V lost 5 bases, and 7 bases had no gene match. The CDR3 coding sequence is TGCGCCAGCAGTAGCGACAGGGGGGAATACAATGAGCAGTTCTTC. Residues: CASSSDRGEYNEQFF.

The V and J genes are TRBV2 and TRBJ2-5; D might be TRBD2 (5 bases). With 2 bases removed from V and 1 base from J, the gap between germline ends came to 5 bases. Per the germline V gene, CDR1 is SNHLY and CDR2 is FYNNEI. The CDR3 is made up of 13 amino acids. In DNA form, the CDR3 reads TGTGCCAGCAGTGAAAGCGGCCAAGAGACCCAGTACTTC. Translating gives CASSESGQETQYF.

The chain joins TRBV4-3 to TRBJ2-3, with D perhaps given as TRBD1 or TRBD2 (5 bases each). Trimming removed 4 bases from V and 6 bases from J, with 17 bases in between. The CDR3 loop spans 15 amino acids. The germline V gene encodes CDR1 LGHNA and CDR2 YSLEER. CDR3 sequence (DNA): TGCGCCAGCAGCCTCCAACGCAGGGAGAAGGATACGCAGTATTTT. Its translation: CASSLQRREKDTQYF.

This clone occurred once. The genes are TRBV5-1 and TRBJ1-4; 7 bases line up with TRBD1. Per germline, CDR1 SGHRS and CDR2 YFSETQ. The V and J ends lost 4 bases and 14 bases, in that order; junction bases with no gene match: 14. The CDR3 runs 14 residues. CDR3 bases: TGCGCCAGCAGCGCGGGGACAGAGGGGCAGCTTCTGTTTTTT. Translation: CASSAGTEGQLLFF.

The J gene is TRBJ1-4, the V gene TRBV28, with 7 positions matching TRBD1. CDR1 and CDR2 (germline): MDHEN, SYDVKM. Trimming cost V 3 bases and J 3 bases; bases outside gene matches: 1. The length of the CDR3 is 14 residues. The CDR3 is CASSFGTANEKLFF. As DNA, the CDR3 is TGTGCCAGCAGTTTTGGGACAGCTAATGAAAAACTGTTTTTT.

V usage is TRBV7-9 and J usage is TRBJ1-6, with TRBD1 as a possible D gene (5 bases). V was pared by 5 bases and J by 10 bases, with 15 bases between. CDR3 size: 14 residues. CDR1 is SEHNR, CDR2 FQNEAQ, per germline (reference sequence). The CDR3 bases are TGTGCCAGCAGCCCGGACGGTTCAGGGTCACCCCTCCACTTT. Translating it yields CASSPDGSGSPLHF.

This CDR3 is CASSLVGGSQETQYF. Written as DNA, the CDR3 is TGTGCCAGCTCCCTCGTAGGGGGGAGCCAAGAGACCCAGTACTTC. The chain is built from TRBV18 and TRBJ2-5; D is perhaps TRBD1 or TRBD2 (6 bases each). CDR3 length: 15 amino acids. Germline V gene lookup returns CDR1 KGHSH and CDR2 LQKENI. V lost 6 bases and J lost 1, with 15 bases in between. Based on the CDR3 plus reference TRBV18 and TRBJ2-5, the full variable domain is NAGVMQNPRHLVRRRGQEARLRCSPMKGHSHVYWYRQLPEEGLKFMVYLQKENIIDESGMPKERFSAEFPKEGPSILRIQQVVRGDSAAYFCASSLVGGSQETQYFGPGTRLLVL.

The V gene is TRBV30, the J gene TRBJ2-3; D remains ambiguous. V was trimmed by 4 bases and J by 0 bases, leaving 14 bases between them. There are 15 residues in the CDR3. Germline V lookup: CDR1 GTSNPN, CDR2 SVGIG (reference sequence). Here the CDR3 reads CAWKAISTSTDTQYF. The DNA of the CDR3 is TGTGCCTGGAAGGCCATCTCCACCAGCACAGATACGCAGTATTTT.

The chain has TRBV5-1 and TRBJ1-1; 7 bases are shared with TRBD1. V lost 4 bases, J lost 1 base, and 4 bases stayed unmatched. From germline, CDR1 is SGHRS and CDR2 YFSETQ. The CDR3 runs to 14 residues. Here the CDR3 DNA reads TGCGCCAGCAGCACGAGGACAGGGAACACTGAAGCTTTCTTT. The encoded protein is CASSTRTGNTEAFF.

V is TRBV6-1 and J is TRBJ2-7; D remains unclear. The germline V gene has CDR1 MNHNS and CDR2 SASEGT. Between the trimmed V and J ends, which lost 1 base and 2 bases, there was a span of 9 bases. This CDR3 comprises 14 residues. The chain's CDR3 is CASSEELGTYEQYF. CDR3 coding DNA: TGTGCCAGCAGTGAAGAGTTGGGGACCTACGAGCAGTACTTC.

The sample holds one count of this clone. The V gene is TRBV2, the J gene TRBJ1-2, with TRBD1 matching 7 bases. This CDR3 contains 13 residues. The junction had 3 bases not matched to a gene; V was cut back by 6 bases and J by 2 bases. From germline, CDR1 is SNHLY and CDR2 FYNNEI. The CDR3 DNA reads TGTGCCAGCAGCCCGGGACAGAACTATGGCTACACCTTC. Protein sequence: CASSPGQNYGYTF.

The CDR3 loop is CASGRGSPRTDTQYF. CDR3 nucleotides: TGTGCTAGTGGTAGGGGTTCTCCCCGCACAGATACGCAGTATTTT. This rearrangement joins TRBV12-5 to TRBJ2-3; TRBD1 might be the D (5 bases). CDR3 length: 15 residues. The V end was cut by 5 bases, the J end by 1 base, with 13 bases between. Germline CDR1 and CDR2: LGHNT and FRNRAP.

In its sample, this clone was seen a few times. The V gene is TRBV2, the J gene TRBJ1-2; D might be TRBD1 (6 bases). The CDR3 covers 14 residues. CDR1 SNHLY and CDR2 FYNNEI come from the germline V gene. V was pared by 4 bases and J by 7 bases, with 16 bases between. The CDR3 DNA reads TGTGCCAGCAGTGGGCAGGGGATTTCGGGTGGCTACACCTTC. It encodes CASSGQGISGGYTF.

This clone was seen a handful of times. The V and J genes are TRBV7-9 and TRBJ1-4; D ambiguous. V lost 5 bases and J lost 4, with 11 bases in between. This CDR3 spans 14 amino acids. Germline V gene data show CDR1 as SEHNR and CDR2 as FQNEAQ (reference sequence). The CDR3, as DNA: TGTGCCAGCAGCATCTCGGGCCTTAATGAAAAACTGTTTTTT. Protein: CASSISGLNEKLFF.

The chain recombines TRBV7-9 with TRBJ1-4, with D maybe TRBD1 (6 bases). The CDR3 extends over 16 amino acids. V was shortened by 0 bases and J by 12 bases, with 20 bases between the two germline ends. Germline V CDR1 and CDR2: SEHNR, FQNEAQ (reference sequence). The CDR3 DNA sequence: TGTGCCAGCAGCTTAGCGAGGGGACAAGTCCCTGGGGAACTGTTTTTT. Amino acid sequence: CASSLARGQVPGELFF.

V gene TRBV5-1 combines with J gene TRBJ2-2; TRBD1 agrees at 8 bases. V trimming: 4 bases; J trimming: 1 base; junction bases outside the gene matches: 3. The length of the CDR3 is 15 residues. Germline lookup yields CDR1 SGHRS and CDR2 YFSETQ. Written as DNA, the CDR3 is TGCGCCAGCAGCCCAGGGGGCGAGAACACCGGGGAGCTGTTTTTT. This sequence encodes CASSPGGENTGELFF.